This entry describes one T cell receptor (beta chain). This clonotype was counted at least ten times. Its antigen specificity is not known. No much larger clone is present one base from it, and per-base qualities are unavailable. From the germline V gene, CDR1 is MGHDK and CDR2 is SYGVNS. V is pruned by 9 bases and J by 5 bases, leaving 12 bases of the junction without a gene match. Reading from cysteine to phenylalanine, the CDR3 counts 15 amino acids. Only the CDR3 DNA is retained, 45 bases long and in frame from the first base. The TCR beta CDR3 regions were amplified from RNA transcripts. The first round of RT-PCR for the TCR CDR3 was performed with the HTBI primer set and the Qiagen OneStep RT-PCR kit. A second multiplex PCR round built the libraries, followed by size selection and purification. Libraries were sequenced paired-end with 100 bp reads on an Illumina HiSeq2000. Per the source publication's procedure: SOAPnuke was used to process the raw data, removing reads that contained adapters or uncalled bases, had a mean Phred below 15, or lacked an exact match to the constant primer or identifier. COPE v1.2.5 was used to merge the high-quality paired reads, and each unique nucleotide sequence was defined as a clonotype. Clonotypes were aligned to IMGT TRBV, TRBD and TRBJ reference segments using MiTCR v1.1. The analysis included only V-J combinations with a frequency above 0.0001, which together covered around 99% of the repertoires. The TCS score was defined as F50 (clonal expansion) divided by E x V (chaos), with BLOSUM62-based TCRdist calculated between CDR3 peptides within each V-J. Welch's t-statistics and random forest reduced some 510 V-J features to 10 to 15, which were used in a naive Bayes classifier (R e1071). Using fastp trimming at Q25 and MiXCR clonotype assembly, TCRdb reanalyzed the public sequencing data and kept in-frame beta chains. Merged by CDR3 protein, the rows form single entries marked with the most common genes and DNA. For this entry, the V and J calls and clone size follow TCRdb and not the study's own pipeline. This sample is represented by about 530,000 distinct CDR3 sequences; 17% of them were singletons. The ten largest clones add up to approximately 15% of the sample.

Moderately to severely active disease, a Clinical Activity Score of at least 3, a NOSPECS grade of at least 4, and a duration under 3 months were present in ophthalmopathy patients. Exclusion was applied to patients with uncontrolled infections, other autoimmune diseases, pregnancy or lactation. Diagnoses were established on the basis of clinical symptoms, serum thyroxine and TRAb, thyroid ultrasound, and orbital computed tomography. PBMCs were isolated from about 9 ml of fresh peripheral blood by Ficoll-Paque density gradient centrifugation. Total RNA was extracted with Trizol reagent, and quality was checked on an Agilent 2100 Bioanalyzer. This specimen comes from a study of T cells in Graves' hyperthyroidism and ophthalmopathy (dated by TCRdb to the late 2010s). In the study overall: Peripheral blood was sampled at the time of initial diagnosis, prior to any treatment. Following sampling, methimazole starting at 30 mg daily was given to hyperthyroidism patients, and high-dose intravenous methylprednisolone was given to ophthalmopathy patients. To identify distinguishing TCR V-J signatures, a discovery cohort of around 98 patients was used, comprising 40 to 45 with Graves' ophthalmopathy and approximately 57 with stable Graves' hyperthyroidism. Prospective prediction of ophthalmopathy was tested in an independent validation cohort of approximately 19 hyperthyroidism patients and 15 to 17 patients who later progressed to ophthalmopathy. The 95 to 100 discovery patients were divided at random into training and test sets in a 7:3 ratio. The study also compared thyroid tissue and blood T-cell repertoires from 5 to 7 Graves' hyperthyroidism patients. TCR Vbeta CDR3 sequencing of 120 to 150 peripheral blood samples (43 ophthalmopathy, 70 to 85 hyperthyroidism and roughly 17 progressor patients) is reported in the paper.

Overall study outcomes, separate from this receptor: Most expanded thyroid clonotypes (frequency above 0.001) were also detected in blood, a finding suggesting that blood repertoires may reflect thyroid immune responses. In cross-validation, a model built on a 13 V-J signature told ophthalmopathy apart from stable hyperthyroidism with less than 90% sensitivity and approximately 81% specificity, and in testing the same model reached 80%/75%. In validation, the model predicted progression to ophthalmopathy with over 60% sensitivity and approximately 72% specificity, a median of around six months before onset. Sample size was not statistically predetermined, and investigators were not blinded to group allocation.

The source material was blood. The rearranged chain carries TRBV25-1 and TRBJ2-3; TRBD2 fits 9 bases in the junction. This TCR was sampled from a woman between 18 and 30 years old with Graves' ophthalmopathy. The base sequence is TGTGCCAGTAGTACAGCGGGAGCGGGAGGAGATACGCAGTATTTT. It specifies CASSTAGAGGDTQYF.